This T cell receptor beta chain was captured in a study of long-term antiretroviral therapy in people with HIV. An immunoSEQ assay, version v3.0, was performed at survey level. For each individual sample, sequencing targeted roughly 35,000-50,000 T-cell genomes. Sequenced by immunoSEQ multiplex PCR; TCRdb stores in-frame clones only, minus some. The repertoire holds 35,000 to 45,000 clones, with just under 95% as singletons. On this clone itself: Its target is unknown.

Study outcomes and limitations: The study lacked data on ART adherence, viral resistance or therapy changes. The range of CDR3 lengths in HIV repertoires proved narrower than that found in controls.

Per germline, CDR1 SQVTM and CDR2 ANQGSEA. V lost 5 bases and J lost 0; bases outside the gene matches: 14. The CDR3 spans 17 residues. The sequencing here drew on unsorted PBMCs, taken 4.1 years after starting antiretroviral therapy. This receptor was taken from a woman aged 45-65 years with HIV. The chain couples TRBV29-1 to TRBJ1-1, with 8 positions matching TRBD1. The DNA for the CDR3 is TGCAGCGTTCGGACAGGGCCTGCGGAGGGGCTGAACACTGAAGCTTTCTTT. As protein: CSVRTGPAEGLNTEAFF.